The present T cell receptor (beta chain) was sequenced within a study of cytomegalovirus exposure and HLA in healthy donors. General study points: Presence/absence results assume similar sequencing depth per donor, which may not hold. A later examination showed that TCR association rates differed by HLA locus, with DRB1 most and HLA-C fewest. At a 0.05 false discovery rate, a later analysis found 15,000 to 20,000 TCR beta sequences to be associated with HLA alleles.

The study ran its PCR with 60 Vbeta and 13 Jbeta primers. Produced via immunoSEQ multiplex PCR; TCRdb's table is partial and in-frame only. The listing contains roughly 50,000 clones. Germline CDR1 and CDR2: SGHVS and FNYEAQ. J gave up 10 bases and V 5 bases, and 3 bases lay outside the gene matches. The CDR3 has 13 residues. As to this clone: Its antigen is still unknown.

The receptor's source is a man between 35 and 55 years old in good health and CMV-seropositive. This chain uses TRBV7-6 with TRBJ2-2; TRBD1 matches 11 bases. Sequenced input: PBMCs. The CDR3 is CASSGQGAEELFF. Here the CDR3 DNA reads TGTGCCAGCAGCGGACAGGGGGCAGAGGAGCTGTTTTTT.